These 9 T cell receptor beta chains originate from one sample sequenced in a study of cytomegalovirus exposure and HLA in healthy donors. 60 Vbeta and 13 Jbeta primers were used in PCR. TCRdb's copy holds only in-frame clones and misses some; the assay was immunoSEQ multiplex PCR. This sample has around 140,000 clones, with approximately 80% found just once. Sequencing input: PBMCs. These receptors all stem from an older woman in good health and CMV-seronegative.

V and J are TRBV9 and TRBJ2-2; the match to TRBD1 covers 7 bases. This CDR3 has 18 amino acids. Losses at the gene ends were 0 bases for V and 4 bases for J; bases not matched to a gene: 12. The V gene's germline CDR1 is SGDLS and CDR2 YYNGEE. CDR3 DNA sequence: TGTGCCAGCAGCGTAGTAGGGGGCCAGGGAATTCCCACCGGGGAGCTGTTTTTT. This gives the protein CASSVVGGQGIPTGELFF.

The chain joins TRBV5-1 to TRBJ2-2; TRBD2 aligns across 7 bases. V shed 3 bases and J 1 base; nucleotides not matched to a gene: 6. The CDR3 consists of 16 residues. CDR1 SGHRS and CDR2 YFSETQ come from the germline V gene. The CDR3 bases are TGCGCCAGCAGCTATCTAGCGGTGGGGAACACCGGGGAGCTGTTTTTT. Translating gives CASSYLAVGNTGELFF.

This clone was observed a few times. V is TRBV7-9 and J is TRBJ2-7; 14 bases match TRBD2. The CDR3 totals 15 residues. Unmatched junction bases numbered 3, after V lost 4 bases and J lost 4 bases. Germline V gene sequence: CDR1 SEHNR, CDR2 FQNEAQ (reference sequence). The CDR3 is CASSSGTSGSYEQYF. CDR3 bases: TGTGCCAGCAGCTCCGGGACTAGCGGGAGTTACGAGCAGTACTTC.

V is TRBV19 and J is TRBJ1-3, with 9 nucleotides matching TRBD1. Germline trimming cut 6 bases from V and 2 bases from J; bases unmatched to any gene: 5. Germline V gives CDR1 LNHDA, CDR2 SQIVND (reference sequence). CDR3 length equals 15 residues. DNA for the CDR3: TGTGCCAGTAGCAAGGGACAGGGCGCTGGAAACACCATATATTTT. As protein: CASSKGQGAGNTIYF.

This sequence joins TRBV14 and TRBJ2-1, with 7 bases identical to TRBD1. This CDR3 has 15 residues. Trimming cost V 3 bases and J 1 base; bases outside gene matches: 3. Germline V lookup: CDR1 SGHDN, CDR2 FVKESK. The CDR3 region is CASSQMTGSYNEQFF. The CDR3, as DNA: TGTGCCAGCAGCCAGATGACAGGGTCCTACAATGAGCAGTTCTTC.

The genes are TRBV7-9 and TRBJ2-2, with a tentative D call TRBD1 (6 bases). Germline V lookup: CDR1 SEHNR, CDR2 FQNEAQ (reference sequence). Trimming pared 4 bases from V and 4 bases from J, leaving 13 bases between. This CDR3 has 15 amino acids. CDR3 protein: CASSSGRGSTGELFF. Here the CDR3 DNA reads TGTGCCAGCAGCTCTGGTAGGGGGTCCACCGGGGAGCTGTTTTTT.

The chain uses TRBV11-2 and TRBJ2-3; 8 bases fit TRBD2. Losses at the gene ends were 5 bases for V and 6 bases for J; bases not matched to a gene: 22. Germline CDR1 is SGHAT and CDR2 is FQNNGV. CDR3 length: 19 residues. CDR3 coding DNA: TGTGCCAGCAGCCTCCGAAGGGACGGCGGGAGGATACCCTCGGATACGCAGTATTTT. Its protein product is CASSLRRDGGRIPSDTQYF.

This clone appeared a few times. V is TRBV13 and J is TRBJ2-7; D may be TRBD2 (5 bases). The germline gives CDR1 PRHDT, CDR2 FYEKMQ (reference sequence). Trimming took 5 bases from V and 0 from J, leaving 11 bases between them. The CDR3 has 14 residues. CDR3 in DNA: TGTGCCAGCAGCCGCCGGGAAAGCTCCTACGAGCAGTACTTC. As protein: CASSRRESSYEQYF. The full variable domain, with the rest looked up from reference TRBV13 and TRBJ2-7, is AAGVIQSPRHLIKEKRETATLKCYPIPRHDTVYWYQQGPGQDPQFLISFYEKMQSDKGSIPDRFSAQQFSDYHSELNMSSLELGDSALYFCASSRRESSYEQYFGPGTRLTVT.

The CDR3 reads CASTQDRVGGGYTF. In DNA, the CDR3 is TGTGCCAGCACCCAGGACAGGGTGGGGGGTGGCTACACCTTC. This chain links TRBV6-1 with TRBJ1-2; 8 nucleotides agree with TRBD1. The J segment lost 7 bases and the V segment lost 7 bases, leaving 11 bases of the junction unmatched. The germline V gene encodes CDR1 MNHNS and CDR2 SASEGT. The CDR3 extends over 14 amino acids.